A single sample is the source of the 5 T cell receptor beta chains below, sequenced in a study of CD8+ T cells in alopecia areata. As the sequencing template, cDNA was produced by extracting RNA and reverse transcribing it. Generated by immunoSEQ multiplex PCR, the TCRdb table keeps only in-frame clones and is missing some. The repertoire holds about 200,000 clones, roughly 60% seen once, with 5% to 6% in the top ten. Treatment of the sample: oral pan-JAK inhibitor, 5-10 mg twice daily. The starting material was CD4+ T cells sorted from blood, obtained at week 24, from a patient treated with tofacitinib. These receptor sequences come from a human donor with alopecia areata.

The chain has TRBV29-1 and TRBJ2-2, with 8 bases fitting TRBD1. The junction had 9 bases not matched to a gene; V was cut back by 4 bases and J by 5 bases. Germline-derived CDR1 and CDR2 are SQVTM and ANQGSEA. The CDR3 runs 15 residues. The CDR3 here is CSVALGQVGTGELFF. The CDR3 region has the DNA TGCAGCGTTGCGCTGGGACAGGTTGGGACCGGGGAGCTGTTTTTT.

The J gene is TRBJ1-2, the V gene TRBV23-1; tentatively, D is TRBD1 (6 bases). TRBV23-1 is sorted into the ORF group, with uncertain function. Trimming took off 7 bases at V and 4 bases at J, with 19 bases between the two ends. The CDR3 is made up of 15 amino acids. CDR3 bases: TGCGCCAGCAACGGGGGAGAGGGGGATCGCTATGGCTACACCTTC. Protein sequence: CASNGGEGDRYGYTF.

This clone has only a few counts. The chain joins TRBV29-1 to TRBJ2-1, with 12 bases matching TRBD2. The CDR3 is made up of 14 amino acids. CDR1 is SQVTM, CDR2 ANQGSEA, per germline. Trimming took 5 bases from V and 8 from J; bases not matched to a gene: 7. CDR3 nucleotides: TGCAGCGTTTGTAGTCTAGCGGGAGGGGATGAGCAGTTCTTC. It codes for CSVCSLAGGDEQFF.

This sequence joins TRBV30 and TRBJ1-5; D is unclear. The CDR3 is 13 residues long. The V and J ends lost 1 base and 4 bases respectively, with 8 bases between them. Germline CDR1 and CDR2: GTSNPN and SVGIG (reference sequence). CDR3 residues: CAWSDRTNQPQHF. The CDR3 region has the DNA TGTGCCTGGAGTGATAGAACGAATCAGCCCCAGCATTTT.

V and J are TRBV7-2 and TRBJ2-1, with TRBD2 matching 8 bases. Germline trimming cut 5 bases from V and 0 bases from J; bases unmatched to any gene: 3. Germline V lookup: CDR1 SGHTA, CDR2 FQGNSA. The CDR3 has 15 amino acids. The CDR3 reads CASSRGTSSYNEQFF. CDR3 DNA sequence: TGTGCCAGCAGCCGCGGGACTAGCTCCTACAATGAGCAGTTCTTC.